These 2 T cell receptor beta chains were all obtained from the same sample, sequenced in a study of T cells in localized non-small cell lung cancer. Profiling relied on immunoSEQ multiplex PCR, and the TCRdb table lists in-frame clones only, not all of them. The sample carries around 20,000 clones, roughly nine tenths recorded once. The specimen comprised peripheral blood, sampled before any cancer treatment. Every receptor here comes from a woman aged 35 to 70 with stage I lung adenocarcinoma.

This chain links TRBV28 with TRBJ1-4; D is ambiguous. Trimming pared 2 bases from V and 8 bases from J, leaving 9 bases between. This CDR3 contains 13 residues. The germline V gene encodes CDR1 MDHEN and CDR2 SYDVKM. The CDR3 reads CASSLRVEEKLFF. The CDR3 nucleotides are TGTGCCAGCAGTTTAAGGGTGGAAGAAAAACTGTTTTTT.

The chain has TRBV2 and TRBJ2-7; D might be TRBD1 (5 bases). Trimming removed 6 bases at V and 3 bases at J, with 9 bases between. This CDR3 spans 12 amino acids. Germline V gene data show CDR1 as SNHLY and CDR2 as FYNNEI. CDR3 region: CASRLTGYEQYF. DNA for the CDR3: TGTGCCAGCAGACTAACAGGCTACGAGCAGTACTTC. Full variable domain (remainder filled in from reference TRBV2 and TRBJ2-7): EPEVTQTPSHQVTQMGQEVILRCVPISNHLYFYWYRQILGQKVEFLVSFYNNEISEKSEIFDDQFSVERPDGSNFTLKIRSTKLEDSAMYFCASRLTGYEQYFGPGTRLTVT.